These 9 T cell receptor beta chains were all obtained from the same sample, sequenced in a study of T cell responses to AZD1222 COVID-19 vaccine. Sequencing was performed with immunoSEQ multiplex PCR; in TCRdb, only in-frame clones are kept and a portion is missing. This sample has 150,000 to 200,000 clones; more than 80% occur once, and the top ten carry 5% to 7%. The input for sequencing was peripheral blood, taken on day 0 of AZD1222 vaccination. These receptors originate from an adult in good health.

The chain's CDR3 is CASSPSSATLGYYEQYF. The CDR3 DNA reads as TGTGCCAGCTCACCATCAAGCGCGACGCTCGGTTACTACGAGCAGTACTTC. V usage is TRBV18 and J usage is TRBJ2-7; D is unclear. Trimming took 2 bases from V and 3 from J, leaving 20 bases between them. Germline values: CDR1 KGHSH, CDR2 LQKENI. This CDR3 is 17 amino acids long.

V usage is TRBV5-8 and J usage is TRBJ1-6; D is possibly TRBD1 (5 bases). V lost 4 bases to trimming and J lost 1 base, with 12 bases between them. Germline V gene sequence: CDR1 SGHTS, CDR2 YDEGEE. The CDR3 sequence is 16 residues long. The CDR3 protein is CASSKTDRSYNSPLHF. The CDR3 nucleotides read TGTGCCAGCAGCAAGACCGACAGATCCTATAATTCACCCCTCCACTTT. Drawing the rest from reference TRBV5-8 and TRBJ1-6, the complete variable domain is EAGVTQSPTHLIKTRGQQATLRCSPISGHTSVYWYQQALGLGLQFLLWYDEGEERNRGNFPPRFSGRQFPNYSSELNVNALELEDSALYLCASSKTDRSYNSPLHFGNGTRLTVT.

The chain is built from TRBV10-2 and TRBJ1-1; possible D gene TRBD1, 6 bases. CDR1 and CDR2 (germline): WSHSY, SAAADI. The CDR3 length is 17 residues. The V end was cut by 3 bases, the J end by 2 bases, with 19 bases between. CDR3 DNA sequence: TGCGCCAGCAGTGATCCCTCAGGGCTGGGGGCCAACACTGAAGCTTTCTTT. Its translation: CASSDPSGLGANTEAFF.

V is TRBV11-3 and J is TRBJ1-1; D gene uncertain. V lost 5 bases and J lost 8, with 12 bases in between. This CDR3 comprises 12 residues. Germline loops: CDR1 SGHNT, CDR2 YENEEA. This chain's CDR3 is CASSPGPGEAFF. CDR3 nucleotides: TGTGCCAGCAGCCCCGGCCCGGGAGAAGCTTTCTTT. The complete variable domain, with remaining parts taken from reference TRBV11-3 and TRBJ1-1, reads EAGVVQSPRYKIIEKKQPVAFWCNPISGHNTLYWYLQNLGQGPELLIRYENEEAVDDSQLPKDRFSAERLKGVDSTLKIQPAELGDSAVYLCASSPGPGEAFFGQGTRLTVV.

This clone came up once. The rearrangement joins TRBV28 to TRBJ1-6; tentatively, D is TRBD1 (5 bases). V was trimmed by 6 bases and J by 7 bases, leaving 16 bases between them. This CDR3 region has 15 residues. Germline lookup yields CDR1 MDHEN and CDR2 SYDVKM. The CDR3 DNA follows: TGTGCCAGCAGCCTTATTGGGGGGGGGAATTCACCCCTCCACTTT. It translates to CASSLIGGGNSPLHF.

Only one count was recorded for this clone. The chain combines TRBV7-2 with TRBJ2-2; 8 bases are a match to TRBD2. Germline assignment: CDR1 SGHTA and CDR2 FQGNSA. The ends lost 4 bases at V and 3 bases at J; junction bases unmatched: 4. CDR3 length equals 15 residues. CDR3 nucleotides: TGTGCCAGCAGCTCCGGGGGGGCTGACACCGGGGAGCTGTTTTTT. This gives the protein CASSSGGADTGELFF. Looking up the rest from reference TRBV7-2 and TRBJ2-2 gives the full variable domain: GAGVSQSPSNKVTEKGKDVELRCDPISGHTALYWYRQSLGQGLEFLIYFQGNSAPDKSGLPSDRFSAERTGGSVSTLTIQRTQQEDSAVYLCASSSGGADTGELFFGEGSRLTVL.

The V and J genes are TRBV6-2 or TRBV6-3 and TRBJ2-2, with D possibly being TRBD1 or TRBD2 (5 bases each). There are 15 residues in the CDR3. Germline CDR1 MNHEY, CDR2 SVGEGT. V was pared by 5 bases and J by 3 bases, with 13 bases between. CDR3 in amino acids: CASSRGRGHTGELFF. Written as DNA, the CDR3 is TGTGCCAGCAGTCGCGGTAGGGGACACACCGGGGAGCTGTTTTTT.

This chain joins TRBV7-8 and TRBJ1-1; D may be TRBD1 (5 bases). Trimming took off 5 bases at V and 6 bases at J, with 19 bases between the two ends. CDR3 length: 15 amino acids. Looked up from germline, CDR1 is SGHVS and CDR2 is FQNEAQ. DNA for the CDR3: TGTGCCAGCAGCAAAGAGGGTCAGGGTCATGCTGAAGCTTTCTTT. Residues: CASSKEGQGHAEAFF.

The J gene is TRBJ2-7, the V gene TRBV27; TRBD1 is a possible D gene (6 bases). Germline V gene data show CDR1 as MNHEY and CDR2 as SMNVEV (reference sequence). Trimming took off 2 bases at V and 0 bases at J, with 11 bases between the two ends. The CDR3 runs 15 residues. The CDR3 loop reads CASSLGTPPSYEQYF. For the CDR3, the DNA is TGTGCCAGCAGTTTAGGGACACCGCCCTCCTACGAGCAGTACTTC.